This T cell receptor (beta chain) was identified during a study of blood T cell repertoires in COVID-19. Study details: COVID-19 samples collected from the United States, Italy and Spain covered acute and convalescent phases.

Trimming left V 0 bases short and J 9 bases short, with 21 bases between. Germline assignment: CDR1 MGHRA and CDR2 YSYEKL. This CDR3 is 17 amino acids long. Authors' methods: Amplified reference gene primers provided the basis for estimating nucleated cell counts. Libraries were prepared by immunoSEQ multiplex PCR; TCRdb keeps only in-frame clonotypes and omits some of them. V and J calls and clone size are as listed in that table; D and trimming were resolved from the DNA. This table has some 150,000 clones, about nine tenths appearing once. Sequencing was performed on peripheral blood. This chain links TRBV4-1 with TRBJ1-5, with D tentatively TRBD1 (6 bases). The clonotype comes from a woman of 80 years or more with acute or convalescent COVID-19. Here the CDR3 reads CASSQEIPGAVQRPQHF. CDR3 coding DNA: TGCGCCAGCAGCCAAGAAATCCCAGGGGCGGTTCAGAGGCCCCAGCATTTT.